This T cell receptor (beta chain) was sequenced in a study of radiation and T cells in renal cell carcinoma. The V and J ends lost 2 bases and 4 bases respectively, with 14 bases between them. This CDR3 region has 15 residues. Germline V gene sequence: CDR1 MNHNS, CDR2 SASEGT. Produced via immunoSEQ multiplex PCR; TCRdb's table is partial and in-frame only. The sample carries roughly 130,000 clones, 80% to 90% recorded once. Time point of the sample: blood 2 weeks post-SBRT. Stated treatment: 15 Gy SBRT to primary tumor, nephrectomy 4 weeks later. Blood was sampled at baseline, 2 weeks and 4 weeks after SBRT. This renal cell carcinoma was of the clear cell type. Comment on this clone: No antigen is known for it.

Findings and caveats of the study: In blood, top tumor clones expanded by 2 weeks, shrinking by 4.

This chain uses TRBV6-1 with TRBJ2-5, with a tentative D call TRBD2 (6 bases). The sample consisted of blood, taken from a patient whose treatment included radiotherapy and nephrectomy. The receptor comes from a woman aged 55-75 years with renal cell carcinoma. The CDR3 bases are TGTGCCAGCAGTGAACGGAAGGGGAGGCGAGAGACCCAGTACTTC. Its translation: CASSERKGRRETQYF.